This TCR beta chain was sequenced during a study of blood T cell repertoires in COVID-19. Study as a whole: PBMCs, B-cell-depleted T cells, or T cells were the source of the cDNA or gDNA that made up the material.

Only one count was recorded for this clone. Under the authors' procedure: How many nucleated cells were present was estimated from reference gene primer amplification. Sequencing was performed with immunoSEQ multiplex PCR; in TCRdb, only in-frame clones are kept and a portion is missing. V and J calls and clone size are copied from that table; D and trimming were computed from the DNA. The repertoire holds approximately 250,000 clones, with approximately 82% as singletons. The CDR3 loop spans 18 amino acids. From germline, CDR1 is MNHNS and CDR2 SASEGT. V shed 0 bases and J 0 bases; nucleotides not matched to a gene: 3.

The chain links TRBV6-1 to TRBJ2-7; 15 bases fit TRBD2. The sequence derives from a man aged 55 to 70 who had recovered from COVID-19. Sequenced sample: peripheral blood. Here the CDR3 reads CASSEAGLAGGHSYEQYF. CDR3 DNA: TGTGCCAGCAGTGAAGCGGGACTAGCGGGGGGACACTCCTACGAGCAGTACTTC.